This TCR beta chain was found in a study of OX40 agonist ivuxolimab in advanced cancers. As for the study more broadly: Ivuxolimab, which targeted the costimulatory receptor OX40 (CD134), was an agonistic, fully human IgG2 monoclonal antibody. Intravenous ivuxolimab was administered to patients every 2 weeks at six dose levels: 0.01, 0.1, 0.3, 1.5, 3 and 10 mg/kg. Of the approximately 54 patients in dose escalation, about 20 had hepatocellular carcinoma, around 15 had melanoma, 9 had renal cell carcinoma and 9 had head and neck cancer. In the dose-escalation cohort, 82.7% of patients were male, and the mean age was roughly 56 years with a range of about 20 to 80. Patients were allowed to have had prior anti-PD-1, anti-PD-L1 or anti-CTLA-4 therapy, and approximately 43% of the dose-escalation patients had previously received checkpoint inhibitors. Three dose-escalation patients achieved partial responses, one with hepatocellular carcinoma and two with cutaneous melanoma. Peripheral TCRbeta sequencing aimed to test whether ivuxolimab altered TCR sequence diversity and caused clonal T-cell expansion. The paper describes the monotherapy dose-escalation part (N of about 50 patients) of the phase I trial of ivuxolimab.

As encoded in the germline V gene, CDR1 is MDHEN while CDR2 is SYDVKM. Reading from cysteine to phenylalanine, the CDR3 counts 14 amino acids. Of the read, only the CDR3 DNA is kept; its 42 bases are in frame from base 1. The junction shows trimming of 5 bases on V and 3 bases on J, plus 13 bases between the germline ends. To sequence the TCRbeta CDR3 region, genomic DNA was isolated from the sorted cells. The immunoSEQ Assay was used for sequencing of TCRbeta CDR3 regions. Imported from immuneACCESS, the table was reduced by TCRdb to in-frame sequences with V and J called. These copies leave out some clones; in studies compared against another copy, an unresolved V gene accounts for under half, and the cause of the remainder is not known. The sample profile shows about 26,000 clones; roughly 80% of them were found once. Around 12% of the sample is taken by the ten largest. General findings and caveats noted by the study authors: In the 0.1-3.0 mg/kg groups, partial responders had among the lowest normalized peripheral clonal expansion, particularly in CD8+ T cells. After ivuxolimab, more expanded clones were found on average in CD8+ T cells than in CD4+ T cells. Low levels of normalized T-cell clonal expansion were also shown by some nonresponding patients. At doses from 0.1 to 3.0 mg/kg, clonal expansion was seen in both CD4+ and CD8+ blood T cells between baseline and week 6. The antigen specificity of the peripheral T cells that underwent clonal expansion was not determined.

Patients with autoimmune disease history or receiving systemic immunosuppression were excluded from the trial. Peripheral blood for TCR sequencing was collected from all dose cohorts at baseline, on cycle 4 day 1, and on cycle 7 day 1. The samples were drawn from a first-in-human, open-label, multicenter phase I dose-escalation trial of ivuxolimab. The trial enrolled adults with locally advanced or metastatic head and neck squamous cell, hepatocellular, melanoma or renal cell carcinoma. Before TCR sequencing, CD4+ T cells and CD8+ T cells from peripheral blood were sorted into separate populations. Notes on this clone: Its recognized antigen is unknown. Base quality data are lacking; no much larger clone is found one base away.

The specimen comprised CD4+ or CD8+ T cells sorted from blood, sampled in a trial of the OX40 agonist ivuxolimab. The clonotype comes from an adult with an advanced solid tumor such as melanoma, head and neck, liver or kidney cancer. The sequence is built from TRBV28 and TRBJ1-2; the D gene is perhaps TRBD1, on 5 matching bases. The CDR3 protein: CASSPEAGYYGYTF. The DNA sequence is TGTGCCAGCAGTCCAGAAGCAGGGTACTATGGCTACACCTTC.